This passage covers 27 T cell receptor beta chains from one sample sequenced in a study of CD8+ T cells in alopecia areata. Isolated RNA was reverse transcribed into cDNA used as the sequencing template. Clones were read by immunoSEQ multiplex PCR, and TCRdb kept only the in-frame ones, dropping some. The table has fewer than 250,000 clones, about 53% seen once. Material: CD4+ T cells sorted from blood, obtained at week 0. The receptors come from a human donor with alopecia areata.

The genes are TRBV9 and TRBJ2-3; 9 bases fit TRBD2. J lost 5 bases, V lost 4 bases, and 5 bases had no gene match. Germline loops: CDR1 SGDLS, CDR2 YYNGEE. The CDR3 sequence is 14 residues long. This CDR3 is CASSQGLAVDTQYF. CDR3 in DNA: TGTGCCAGCAGCCAGGGACTAGCCGTAGATACGCAGTATTTT. Full variable domain (missing parts from reference TRBV9 and TRBJ2-3): DSGVTQTPKHLITATGQRVTLRCSPRSGDLSVYWYQQSLDQGLQFLIQYYNGEERAKGNILERFSAQQFPDLHSELNLSSLELGDSALYFCASSQGLAVDTQYFGPGTRLTVL.

Only a few counts were recorded for this clone. This sequence joins TRBV5-1 and TRBJ1-6; 8 bases align to TRBD1. The CDR3 extends over 13 amino acids. Germline CDR1 reads SGHRS; CDR2 reads YFSETQ. V shed 2 bases and J 15 bases; nucleotides not matched to a gene: 7. CDR3 nucleotides: TGCGCCAGCAGCTTAGGACAGGGTGGAAGCCTCCACTTT. Translated: CASSLGQGGSLHF.

V and J are TRBV7-2 and TRBJ1-2, with D possibly TRBD1 on 6 matching bases. The CDR3 spans 13 residues. The V end was cut by 1 base, the J end by 6 bases, with 9 bases between. Germline lookup yields CDR1 SGHTA and CDR2 FQGNSA. The CDR3 region is CASSLETGNGYTF. Here the CDR3 DNA reads TGTGCCAGCAGCTTAGAAACAGGGAATGGCTACACCTTC.

A few counts support this clone. The chain has TRBV15 and TRBJ2-7, with 8 positions matching TRBD1. The germline V gene has CDR1 LNHNV and CDR2 YYDKDF (reference sequence). With 6 bases clipped from V and 6 bases from J, the junction kept 10 bases outside the gene matches. This CDR3 region has 14 residues. The CDR3 DNA sequence: TGTGCCACCAGGATAGGACAGGGTCGAGGCGAGCAGTACTTC. Protein: CATRIGQGRGEQYF.

V is TRBV30 and J is TRBJ1-2; D may be TRBD1 (6 bases). The germline V gene has CDR1 GTSNPN and CDR2 SVGIG (reference sequence). This CDR3 is 13 amino acids long. V was trimmed by 8 bases and J by 6 bases, leaving 19 bases between them. The CDR3 reads CAERPAGANGYTF. The CDR3 bases are TGTGCCGAGAGGCCGGCGGGGGCGAATGGCTACACCTTC.

This rearrangement joins TRBV30 to TRBJ1-1; unclear D gene. The V end was cut by 7 bases, the J end by 2 bases, with 8 bases between. CDR1 and CDR2 (germline): GTSNPN, SVGIG (reference sequence). CDR3 size: 11 residues. As DNA, the CDR3 is TGTGCCTCCTTGAGTAACACTGAAGCTTTCTTT. Amino acid sequence: CASLSNTEAFF.

J is TRBJ1-1 and V is TRBV29-1; D is unresolved. The V gene's germline CDR1 is SQVTM and CDR2 ANQGSEA. Between the trimmed V and J ends, which lost 5 bases and 3 bases, there was a span of 7 bases. This CDR3 has 11 amino acids. CDR3 nucleotides: TGCAGCGTTCTAGGGTACACTGAAGCTTTCTTT. This gives the protein CSVLGYTEAFF.

This clone was seen a handful of times. The V gene is TRBV30, the J gene TRBJ2-7; 10 positions agree with TRBD1. V shed 3 bases and J 4 bases; nucleotides not matched to a gene: 6. Looked up from germline, CDR1 is GTSNPN and CDR2 is SVGIG (reference sequence). The CDR3 extends over 14 amino acids. The CDR3 nucleotides read TGTGCCTGGAGACCGGGACAGGGGAGTTACGAGCAGTACTTC. It is translated as CAWRPGQGSYEQYF. The whole variable domain, filled in from reference TRBV30 and TRBJ2-7, reads SQTIHQWPATLVQPVGSPLSLECTVEGTSNPNLYWYRQAAGRGLQLLFYSVGIGQISSEVPQNLSASRPQDRQFILSSKKLLLSDSGFYLCAWRPGQGSYEQYFGPGTRLTVT.

The V call is TRBV4-1, the J call TRBJ1-6; a weak D match, TRBD1 (6 bases). V was shortened by 4 bases and J by 1 base, with 14 bases between the two germline ends. The CDR3 is made up of 17 amino acids. Germline loops: CDR1 MGHRA, CDR2 YSYEKL. CDR3 nucleotides: TGCGCCAGCAGCCCTGGACAGCTTCGATCCTATAATTCACCCCTCCACTTT. Its protein product is CASSPGQLRSYNSPLHF.

The J gene is TRBJ1-5, the V gene TRBV30, with a possible D match to TRBD1 (5 bases). V was pared by 3 bases and J by 9 bases, with 9 bases between. This CDR3 is 11 amino acids long. Germline V gives CDR1 GTSNPN, CDR2 SVGIG (reference sequence). The CDR3 loop reads CAWSRGVPQHF. The CDR3 nucleotides are TGTGCCTGGAGCCGGGGGGTGCCCCAGCATTTT.

This clone turned up a few times. The genes are TRBV13 and TRBJ2-1; D may correspond to TRBD1 or TRBD2 (5 bases each). There are 15 residues in the CDR3. Germline V CDR1 and CDR2: PRHDT, FYEKMQ (reference sequence). The V end was cut by 5 bases, the J end by 1 base, with 12 bases between. As DNA, the CDR3 is TGTGCCAGCAGCCCGAGGGACGGGTCCTACAATGAGCAGTTCTTC. Translating it yields CASSPRDGSYNEQFF. Variable domain in full (rest from reference TRBV13 and TRBJ2-1): AAGVIQSPRHLIKEKRETATLKCYPIPRHDTVYWYQQGPGQDPQFLISFYEKMQSDKGSIPDRFSAQQFSDYHSELNMSSLELGDSALYFCASSPRDGSYNEQFFGPGTRLTVL.

V is TRBV4-1 and J is TRBJ2-7; D might be TRBD1 (6 bases). With 4 bases removed from V and 5 bases from J, the gap between germline ends came to 12 bases. CDR3 length: 13 amino acids. Germline V gene lookup returns CDR1 MGHRA and CDR2 YSYEKL. In DNA, the CDR3 is TGCGCCAGCAGCCCACAGGGTAACCACGAGCAGTACTTC. Its protein product is CASSPQGNHEQYF.

The chain is built from TRBV7-9 and TRBJ1-2; D gene uncertain. Per germline, CDR1 SEHNR and CDR2 FQNEAQ (reference sequence). The CDR3 runs 13 residues. Trimming took off 5 bases at V and 4 bases at J, with 11 bases between the two ends. CDR3: CASSPPRAYGYTF. CDR3 in DNA: TGTGCCAGCAGCCCTCCTAGGGCCTATGGCTACACCTTC.

CDR3 residues: CASSEAGNGYTF. CDR3 sequence (DNA): TGTGCCAGCAGTGAAGCGGGGAATGGCTACACCTTC. V and J are TRBV2 and TRBJ1-2, with D unresolved. The V and J ends lost 0 bases and 6 bases respectively, with 5 bases between them. Per germline, CDR1 SNHLY and CDR2 FYNNEI. The CDR3 covers 12 residues.

The chain uses TRBV6-1 and TRBJ2-5; tentative D call: TRBD2 (6 bases). Judging by the DNA end, TRBJ2-7 fits better; the J call may be wrong. CDR1 is MNHNS and CDR2 is SASEGT in the germline V gene. This CDR3 contains 15 residues. For the CDR3, the DNA is TGTGCCAGCAGTGAAGAGGACGGGAGTATCTACGAGCAGTACTTC. The encoded protein is CASSEEDGSIYEQYF.

The sample holds a few counts of this clone. V gene TRBV23-1 combines with J gene TRBJ2-7; D may be TRBD1 (6 bases). TRBV23-1 is flagged as an ORF with uncertain function. The CDR3 sequence is 17 residues long. V dropped 0 bases and J dropped 3 bases, with 18 bases sitting between them. The DNA for the CDR3 is TGCGCCAGCAGTCAATCGCCGGGACACGCAACAGACTACGAGCAGTACTTC. Translating it yields CASSQSPGHATDYEQYF.

The chain employs TRBV29-1 and TRBJ2-1; the D gene is possibly TRBD1 (6 bases). The CDR3 totals 14 residues. Germline CDR1 SQVTM, CDR2 ANQGSEA. Trimming took 4 bases from V and 5 from J, leaving 15 bases between them. The chain's CDR3 is CSVVPGAGHNEQFF. CDR3 coding DNA: TGCAGCGTTGTTCCAGGGGCAGGTCACAATGAGCAGTTCTTC.

The chain recombines TRBV5-4 with TRBJ1-2, with D tentatively TRBD1 (5 bases). The CDR3 contains 13 residues. V was clipped by 9 bases and J by 8 bases, with 20 bases between them. The germline gives CDR1 SGHNT, CDR2 YYREEE (reference sequence). This chain's CDR3 is CATLRGGTRGYTF. The DNA for the CDR3 is TGTGCCACCCTACGGGGAGGGACGAGGGGCTACACCTTC.

The chain is built from TRBV10-3 and TRBJ2-7, with D perhaps assigned TRBD1 or TRBD2 (6 bases each). From germline, CDR1 is ENHRY and CDR2 SYGVKD. Trimming took 3 bases from V and 0 from J, leaving 12 bases between them. CDR3 length: 15 residues. The chain's CDR3 is CAISDPGDFSYEQYF. The CDR3 nucleotides are TGTGCCATCAGTGACCCAGGGGACTTCTCCTACGAGCAGTACTTC.

The V and J genes are TRBV10-3 and TRBJ2-3; possibly TRBD2 for D (6 bases). V lost 4 bases and J lost 5, with 13 bases in between. In germline, CDR1 is ENHRY, CDR2 SYGVKD. CDR3 length equals 14 residues. Here the CDR3 reads CAISVGGMKDTQYF. The CDR3, as DNA: TGTGCCATCAGTGTCGGGGGTATGAAAGATACGCAGTATTTT.

V and J are TRBV6-1 and TRBJ1-1; the D is unclear. The CDR3 is made up of 11 amino acids. The germline V gene encodes CDR1 MNHNS and CDR2 SASEGT. V was shortened by 4 bases and J by 8 bases, with 8 bases between the two germline ends. The CDR3 sequence: CASSGAREAFF. The DNA for the CDR3 is TGTGCCAGCAGTGGAGCGAGGGAAGCTTTCTTT.

In its sample, this clone was seen a few times. The chain uses TRBV29-1 and TRBJ2-3; 11 bases are shared with TRBD2. From germline, CDR1 is SQVTM and CDR2 ANQGSEA. J was trimmed by 3 bases and V by 6 bases; bases with no gene match: 5. The CDR3 contains 14 residues. CDR3: CSVATSGTTDTQYF. CDR3 DNA: TGCAGCGTAGCGACTAGCGGGACGACAGATACGCAGTATTTT.

V usage is TRBV25-1 and J usage is TRBJ2-2; no reliable D call. V shed 6 bases and J shed 0 bases, with 2 bases lying between them. The CDR3 sequence is 12 residues long. Germline CDR1 MGHDK, CDR2 SYGVNS. The CDR3 DNA is TGTGCCAGCAGCCCGAACACCGGGGAGCTGTTTTTT. Translating gives CASSPNTGELFF.

The V call is TRBV9, the J call TRBJ2-3, with D possibly matching TRBD1 (6 bases). The CDR3 consists of 14 residues. The ends were cut back, 4 bases at V and 0 bases at J, with 9 bases in the middle. The germline V gene encodes CDR1 SGDLS and CDR2 YYNGEE. CDR3 region: CASSLQGSTDTQYF. The CDR3, as DNA: TGTGCCAGCAGCCTTCAGGGGAGCACAGATACGCAGTATTTT. The entire variable domain, with the rest obtained from reference TRBV9 and TRBJ2-3, is as follows: DSGVTQTPKHLITATGQRVTLRCSPRSGDLSVYWYQQSLDQGLQFLIQYYNGEERAKGNILERFSAQQFPDLHSELNLSSLELGDSALYFCASSLQGSTDTQYFGPGTRLTVL.

The genes are TRBV19 and TRBJ2-3, with a tentative D call TRBD1 (6 bases). The CDR3 has 15 residues. V gave up 2 bases and J gave up 4 bases, with 13 bases separating them. The germline V gene has CDR1 LNHDA and CDR2 SQIVND (reference sequence). The chain's CDR3 is CASSIWGRSADTQYF. DNA for the CDR3: TGTGCCAGTAGTATATGGGGGCGCAGTGCAGATACGCAGTATTTT.

This clone has a handful of counts. This chain uses TRBV5-4 with TRBJ2-2, with 13 bases matching TRBD2. The V gene's germline CDR1 is SGHNT and CDR2 YYREEE (reference sequence). With V trimmed by 1 base and J by 3 bases, 3 bases remained unmatched. The CDR3 spans 17 residues. The CDR3 DNA is TGTGCCAGCAGCTTGACTAGCGGGAGGGCCGACACCGGGGAGCTGTTTTTT. This gives the protein CASSLTSGRADTGELFF.

This clone was counted only a few times. This rearrangement joins TRBV2 to TRBJ1-3, with D possibly being TRBD1 (6 bases). The V and J ends lost 4 bases and 8 bases respectively, with 9 bases between them. The CDR3 runs to 12 residues. Germline CDR1 reads SNHLY; CDR2 reads FYNNEI. CDR3 DNA sequence: TGTGCCAGCAGTGTAGCAGGGGACACCATATATTTT. Translation: CASSVAGDTIYF.